This T cell receptor (beta chain) originates from a study of blood T cell repertoires in COVID-19 (TCRdb year 2020). A note on the overall study: Samples covering the acute and convalescent phases of COVID-19 were provided by collaborators in the United States, Italy and Spain. The prospective study material was composed of cDNA or gDNA derived from T cells, B-cell-depleted T cells, or PBMCs. Deeply sampled blood TCRbeta repertoires from subjects exposed to, actively infected with, or recovered from COVID-19 were included in the dataset. The repertoires were made available in a free public database intended to serve as a resource for research on the immune response to SARS-CoV-2. Samples were obtained from the ongoing ImmuneRACE study (first 160 participants) and from over 1,000 subjects provided by 6 global collaborators. A de-identified subject ID, COVID-19 status, age in years and sex were almost always included in the sample metadata. Where available, HLA class I and class II types were taken from metadata supplied by the sample provider and were not determined by assay-based typing. General conclusions and limits of the study: The amount of clinical and demographic metadata varied by source and participant and was provided uncurated.

TCRbeta CDR3 regions were amplified from genomic DNA by means of the immunoSEQ Assay, a bias-controlled multiplex PCR. As for how the authors treated the data: Nucleated cell counts per sample were estimated from amplification of reference gene primers within the assay. To quantify the absolute abundance of each unique TCRbeta CDR3 rearrangement, sequence reads were collapsed and filtered. For each sample, productive Simpson clonality was calculated as the square root of Simpson's diversity index across productive rearrangements. TCRdb retrieved this table from immuneACCESS and kept in-frame rearrangements only. Not all clones are present; in checked studies, unresolved V genes account for under half, and no reason is known for the remainder. That table gives V, J and clone size, and the DNA gave D and trimming. Within this sample are approximately 300,000 clones, with around 87% of them counted one time only. The ten largest clones take up around 0.96% of the sample.

In the germline V gene, CDR1 corresponds to SNHLY and CDR2 to FYNNEI. From the cysteine up to the phenylalanine, the CDR3 has a length of 13 residues. Kept here is only the CDR3 DNA, which spans 39 bases and is read in frame from base 1. V and J lose 3 bases and 5 bases, and a span of 11 bases separates them. At one collaborating source in Seattle, patients were enrolled during active infection and were followed longitudinally through the course of disease. Collaborating institutions collected whole blood in K2EDTA tubes following their own protocols. For TCRbeta analysis, collaborator samples were shipped as frozen whole blood, as isolated PBMCs, or as DNA extracted from either sample type. A word on this clone: Its antigen remains undetermined. The sample holds no much larger clone one base away, and base qualities are not on file.

Sequencing was done on a sample of peripheral blood. This sequence originates from a middle-aged woman with COVID-19, enrolled during active disease. The rearranged chain carries TRBV2 and TRBJ2-7; TRBD2 is a possible D gene, resting on 6 matching bases. The CDR3 here reads CASSEAGSHEQYF. The nucleotide sequence reads TGTGCCAGCAGTGAGGCCGGGAGCCACGAGCAGTACTTC.